This T cell receptor beta chain is drawn from a study of breast tumors, draining lymph nodes, adjacent tissues. TCRdb analysed the multiplex PCR reads with MiXCR anew, one entry per CDR3 protein. The sample records roughly 130,000 distinct CDR3 sequences, 32% being singletons. Germline V gene sequence: CDR1 GTSNPN, CDR2 SVGIG (reference sequence). CDR3 length equals 12 residues. V lost 3 bases and J 10 bases, leaving 10 bases between the germline ends. Samples came from axillary lymph nodes draining the breast cancer. Worth noting for this clonotype: The antigen is undetermined.

Whole-study results and caveats: Most tumor T cells seemingly derive from lymph node, then expand in tumor.

The TCR was taken from a female donor with breast cancer. Some clones in this sample may be carry-over from other donors' samples. The sequencing input was axillary lymph node tissue. The chain combines TRBV30 with TRBJ1-6; D is unclear. DNA of the CDR3: TGTGCCTGGAGGCCCTTTTCCTCACCCCTCCACTTT. Translation gives CAWRPFSSPLHF.